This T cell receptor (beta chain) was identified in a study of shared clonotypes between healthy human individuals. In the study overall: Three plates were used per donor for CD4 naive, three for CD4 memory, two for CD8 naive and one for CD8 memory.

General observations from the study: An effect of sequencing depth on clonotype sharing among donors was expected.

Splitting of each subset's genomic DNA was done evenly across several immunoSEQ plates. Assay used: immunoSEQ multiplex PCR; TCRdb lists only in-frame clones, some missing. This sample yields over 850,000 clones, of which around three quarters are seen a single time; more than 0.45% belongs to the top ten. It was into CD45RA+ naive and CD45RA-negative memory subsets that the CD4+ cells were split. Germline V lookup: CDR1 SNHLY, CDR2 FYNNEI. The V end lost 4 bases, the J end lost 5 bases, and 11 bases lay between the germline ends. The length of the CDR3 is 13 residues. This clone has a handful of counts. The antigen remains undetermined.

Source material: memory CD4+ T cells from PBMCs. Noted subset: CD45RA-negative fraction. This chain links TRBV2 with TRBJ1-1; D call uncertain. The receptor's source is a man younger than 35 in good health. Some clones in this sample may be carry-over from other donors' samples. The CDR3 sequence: CASSVGARTEAFF. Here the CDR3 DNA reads TGTGCCAGCAGTGTGGGCGCGAGGACTGAAGCTTTCTTT.